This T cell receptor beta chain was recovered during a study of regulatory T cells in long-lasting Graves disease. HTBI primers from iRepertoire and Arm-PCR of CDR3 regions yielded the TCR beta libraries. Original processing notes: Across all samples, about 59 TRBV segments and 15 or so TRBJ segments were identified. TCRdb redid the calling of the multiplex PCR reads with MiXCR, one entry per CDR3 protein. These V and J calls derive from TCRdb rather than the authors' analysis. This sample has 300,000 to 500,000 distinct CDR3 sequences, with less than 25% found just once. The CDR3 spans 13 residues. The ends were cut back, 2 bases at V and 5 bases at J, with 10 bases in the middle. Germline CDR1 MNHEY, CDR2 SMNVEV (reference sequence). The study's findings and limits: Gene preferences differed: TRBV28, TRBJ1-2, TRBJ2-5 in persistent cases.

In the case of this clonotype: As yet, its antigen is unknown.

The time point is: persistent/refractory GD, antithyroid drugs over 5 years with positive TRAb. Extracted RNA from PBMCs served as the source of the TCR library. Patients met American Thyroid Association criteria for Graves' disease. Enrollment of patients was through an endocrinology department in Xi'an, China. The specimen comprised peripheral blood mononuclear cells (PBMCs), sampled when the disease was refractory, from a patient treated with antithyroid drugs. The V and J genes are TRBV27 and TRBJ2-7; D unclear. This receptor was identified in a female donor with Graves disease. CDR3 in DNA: TGTGCCAGCAGTTTAACCGACCGGAACGAGCAGTACTTC. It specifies CASSLTDRNEQYF.